Presented here are 15 T cell receptor beta chains from one specimen sequenced in a study of blood T cell repertoires in COVID-19. Assay: immunoSEQ multiplex PCR; the TCRdb copy retains only in-frame clones and omits some. This table has 140,000 to 150,000 clones, about 83% appearing once. Sequenced sample: PBMCs or T cells enriched from blood (not recorded which). These TCRs come from a woman between 50 and 59 years old with acute COVID-19.

The sample holds one count of this clone. The chain is built from TRBV12-3 or TRBV12-4 and TRBJ1-1, with D hard to call. This CDR3 has 10 residues. The V end was cut by 7 bases, the J end by 5 bases, with 5 bases between. DNA for the CDR3: TGTGCCAGCATAAAAACTGAAGCTTTCTTT. Translation gives CASIKTEAFF.

This clone was detected only once. The J gene is TRBJ2-2, the V gene TRBV5-1, with 8 positions matching TRBD1. Germline assignment: CDR1 SGHRS and CDR2 YFSETQ. The CDR3 has 16 residues. Unmatched junction bases numbered 3, after V lost 0 bases and J lost 2 bases. The CDR3 here is CASSLVGTGNTGELFF. CDR3 in DNA: TGCGCCAGCAGCTTGGTTGGGACAGGTAACACCGGGGAGCTGTTTTTT.

The chain carries TRBV19 and TRBJ1-1; D remains ambiguous. Germline V gene data show CDR1 as LNHDA and CDR2 as SQIVND (reference sequence). V lost 3 bases to trimming and J lost 0 bases, with 8 bases between them. This CDR3 spans 14 amino acids. CDR3: CASSIPKMNTEAFF. The CDR3, as DNA: TGTGCCAGTAGTATCCCTAAAATGAACACTGAAGCTTTCTTT.

V is TRBV24-1 and J is TRBJ2-3; 9 bases line up with TRBD2. Trimming cost V 3 bases and J 6 bases; bases outside gene matches: 6. Germline V gene lookup returns CDR1 KGHDR and CDR2 SFDVKD. The CDR3 consists of 15 residues. The CDR3 sequence: CATSDGLAGSDTQYF. DNA of the CDR3: TGTGCCACCAGTGATGGCCTAGCGGGGAGCGATACGCAGTATTTT.

This clone was counted only a few times. This sequence joins TRBV27 and TRBJ2-7, with D possibly TRBD2 on 5 matching bases. The germline V gene has CDR1 MNHEY and CDR2 SMNVEV (reference sequence). With 5 bases removed from V and 3 bases from J, the gap between germline ends came to 26 bases. The CDR3 loop spans 18 amino acids. The CDR3 DNA follows: TGTGCCAGCAGTCCCTCACTAGTAAGGAGGCAGTTCCTCTACGAGCAGTACTTC. This translates into CASSPSLVRRQFLYEQYF.

The chain uses TRBV11-2 and TRBJ2-2, with a possible D match to TRBD2 (5 bases). The CDR3 has 16 residues. Germline values: CDR1 SGHAT, CDR2 FQNNGV. V lost 0 bases, J lost 5 bases, and 13 bases lay in between. CDR3 in amino acids: CASSLDGELRTGELFF. In DNA form, the CDR3 reads TGTGCCAGCAGCTTAGATGGGGAGCTGCGGACCGGGGAGCTGTTTTTT.

The rearrangement uses TRBV11-2 and TRBJ2-7, with 9 bases fitting TRBD2. Per germline, CDR1 SGHAT and CDR2 FQNNGV. With 4 bases clipped from V and 9 bases from J, the junction kept 10 bases outside the gene matches. CDR3 length equals 14 residues. Written as DNA, the CDR3 is TGTGCCAGCAGCTCGGGGACTAGCTCCCTTGGGCAGTACTTC. This sequence encodes CASSSGTSSLGQYF.

This chain links TRBV19 with TRBJ2-7; TRBD2 matches at 8 bases. The germline CDR1 and CDR2 sequences are LNHDA and SQIVND (reference sequence). CDR3 length: 17 residues. V shed 2 bases and J 1 base; nucleotides not matched to a gene: 10. DNA of the CDR3: TGTGCCAGTAGTATACGGGGAGACCTAGCGGGTTCCTACGAGCAGTACTTC. Its protein product is CASSIRGDLAGSYEQYF.

Many counts were recorded for this clone. V is TRBV7-9 and J is TRBJ2-2; 8 positions match TRBD2. J was trimmed by 0 bases and V by 7 bases; bases with no gene match: 13. Germline lookup yields CDR1 SEHNR and CDR2 FQNEAQ (reference sequence). The CDR3 loop spans 18 amino acids. The CDR3 protein is CASNSQGSGLANTGELFF. In nucleotides, the CDR3 is TGTGCCAGCAATTCCCAGGGTTCGGGACTAGCGAACACCGGGGAGCTGTTTTTT.

The chain joins TRBV7-2 to TRBJ2-3, with D unclear. The length of the CDR3 is 14 residues. Trimming left V 5 bases short and J 1 base short, with 10 bases between. Germline V CDR1 and CDR2: SGHTA, FQGNSA. CDR3 amino acids: CASSLREGTDTQYF. CDR3 sequence (DNA): TGTGCCAGCAGCCTAAGAGAGGGCACAGATACGCAGTATTTT.

This sequence joins TRBV19 and TRBJ1-2, with D tentatively TRBD1 (5 bases). Trimming shortened V by 7 bases and J by 6 bases, and 18 bases separated the two germline ends. Germline V gene sequence: CDR1 LNHDA, CDR2 SQIVND (reference sequence). The CDR3 totals 14 residues. In DNA, the CDR3 is TGTGCCAGTACCCCGGGGGTCCCCCCCGATGGCTACACCTTC. This sequence encodes CASTPGVPPDGYTF.

The chain uses TRBV27 and TRBJ2-2; D is unresolved. The CDR3 runs 11 residues. V shed 6 bases and J shed 4 bases, with 3 bases lying between them. Looked up from germline, CDR1 is MNHEY and CDR2 is SMNVEV (reference sequence). CDR3 in amino acids: CASSLTGELFF. The CDR3, as DNA: TGTGCCAGCAGCCTCACCGGGGAGCTGTTTTTT.

This clone was detected only once. This chain connects TRBV11-3 to TRBJ2-3; TRBD2 matches 8 bases. J lost 0 bases, V lost 5 bases, and 10 bases had no gene match. The CDR3 runs 17 residues. The germline V gene has CDR1 SGHNT and CDR2 YENEEA. The CDR3 sequence: CASSPRTGGRSTDTQYF. CDR3 nucleotide sequence: TGTGCCAGCAGCCCCCGTACGGGCGGGAGGAGCACAGATACGCAGTATTTT.

This chain links TRBV10-2 with TRBJ2-1; TRBD1 matches at 8 bases. CDR1 is WSHSY and CDR2 is SAAADI in the germline V gene. Trimming cost V 8 bases and J 7 bases; bases outside gene matches: 13. CDR3 length equals 15 residues. The chain's CDR3 is CASGHLGQGRNEQFF. CDR3 coding DNA: TGCGCCAGCGGACACCTCGGACAGGGTAGGAATGAGCAGTTCTTC.

V is TRBV7-2 and J is TRBJ2-7, with 7 bases lining up with TRBD1. CDR3 length: 15 residues. Losses at the gene ends were 0 bases for V and 3 bases for J; bases not matched to a gene: 5. Germline V gene lookup returns CDR1 SGHTA and CDR2 FQGNSA. The CDR3 bases are TGTGCCAGCAGCTTAGCTACAGGGGAGTTCTACGAGCAGTACTTC. Its protein product is CASSLATGEFYEQYF.